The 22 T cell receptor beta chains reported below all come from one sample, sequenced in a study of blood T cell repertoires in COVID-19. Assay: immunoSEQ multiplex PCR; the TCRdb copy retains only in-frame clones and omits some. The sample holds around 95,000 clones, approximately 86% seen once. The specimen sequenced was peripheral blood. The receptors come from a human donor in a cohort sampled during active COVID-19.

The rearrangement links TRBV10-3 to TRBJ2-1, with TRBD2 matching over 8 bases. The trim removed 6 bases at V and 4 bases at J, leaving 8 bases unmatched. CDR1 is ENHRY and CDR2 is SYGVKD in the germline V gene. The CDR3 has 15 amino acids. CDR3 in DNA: TGTGCCATCAGCGATCGGGGGGGAGAATACAATGAGCAGTTCTTC. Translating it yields CAISDRGGEYNEQFF.

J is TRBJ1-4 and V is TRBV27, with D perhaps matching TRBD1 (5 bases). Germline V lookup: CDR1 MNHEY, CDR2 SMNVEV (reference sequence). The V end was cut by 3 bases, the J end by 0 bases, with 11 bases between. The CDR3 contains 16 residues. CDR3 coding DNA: TGTGCCAGCAGTTTGGAGCGGGGGACAACTAATGAAAAACTGTTTTTT. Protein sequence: CASSLERGTTNEKLFF.

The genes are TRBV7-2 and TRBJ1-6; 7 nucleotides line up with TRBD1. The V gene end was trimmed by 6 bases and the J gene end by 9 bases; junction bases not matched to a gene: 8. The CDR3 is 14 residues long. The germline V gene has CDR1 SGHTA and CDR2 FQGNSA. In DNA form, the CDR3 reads TGTGCCAGCAGTTCACAGGGGAGGAGTTCACCCCTCCACTTT. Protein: CASSSQGRSSPLHF. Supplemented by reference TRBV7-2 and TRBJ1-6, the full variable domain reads GAGVSQSPSNKVTEKGKDVELRCDPISGHTALYWYRQSLGQGLEFLIYFQGNSAPDKSGLPSDRFSAERTGGSVSTLTIQRTQQEDSAVYLCASSSQGRSSPLHFGNGTRLTVT.

The CDR3 spells CASSFSGGGTEAFF. The CDR3 DNA sequence: TGTGCCAGCAGCTTTTCAGGGGGTGGTACTGAAGCTTTCTTT. V is TRBV5-4 and J is TRBJ1-1, with TRBD1 identical over 7 bases. Germline V gives CDR1 SGHNT, CDR2 YYREEE (reference sequence). CDR3 size: 14 residues. V lost 2 bases, J lost 5 bases, and 6 bases stayed unmatched.

This chain's CDR3 is CASSSPNSGRAGLEQYF. CDR3 nucleotide sequence: TGTGCCAGCAGCTCACCTAATAGCGGGAGGGCCGGACTCGAGCAGTACTTC. The chain is built from TRBV7-3 and TRBJ2-7; 11 bases match TRBD2. The CDR3 totals 17 residues. Germline assignment: CDR1 SGHTA and CDR2 FQGTGA. After removal of 4 bases from V and 6 bases from J, the junction contained 14 bases not matched to a gene.

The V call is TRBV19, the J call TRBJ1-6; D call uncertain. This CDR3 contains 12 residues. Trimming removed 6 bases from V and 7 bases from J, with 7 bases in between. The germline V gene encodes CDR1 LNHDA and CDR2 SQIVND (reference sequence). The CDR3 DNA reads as TGTGCCAGTAGAAAGGAGAATTCACCCCTCCACTTT. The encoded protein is CASRKENSPLHF.

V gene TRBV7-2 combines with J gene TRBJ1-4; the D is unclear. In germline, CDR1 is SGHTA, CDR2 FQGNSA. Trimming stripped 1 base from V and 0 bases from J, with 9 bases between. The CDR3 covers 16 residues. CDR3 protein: CASSLGRITTNEKLFF. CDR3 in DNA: TGTGCCAGCAGCTTAGGGCGGATCACAACTAATGAAAAACTGTTTTTT.

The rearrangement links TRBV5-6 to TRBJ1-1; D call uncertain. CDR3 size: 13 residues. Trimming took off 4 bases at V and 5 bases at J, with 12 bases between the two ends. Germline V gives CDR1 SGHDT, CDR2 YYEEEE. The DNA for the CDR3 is TGTGCCAGCAGCCCCCGGACGGGAACTGAAGCTTTCTTT. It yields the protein CASSPRTGTEAFF.

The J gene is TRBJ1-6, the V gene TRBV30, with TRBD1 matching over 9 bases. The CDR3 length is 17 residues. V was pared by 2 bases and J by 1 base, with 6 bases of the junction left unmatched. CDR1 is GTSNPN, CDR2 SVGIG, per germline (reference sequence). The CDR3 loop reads CAWSIDRGSSYNSPLHF. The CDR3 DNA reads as TGTGCCTGGAGTATTGACAGGGGGTCTTCCTATAATTCACCCCTCCACTTT.

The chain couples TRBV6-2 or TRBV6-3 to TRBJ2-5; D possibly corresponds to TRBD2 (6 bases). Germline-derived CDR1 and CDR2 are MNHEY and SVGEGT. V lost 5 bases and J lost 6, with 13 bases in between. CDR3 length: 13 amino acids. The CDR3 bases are TGTGCCAGCAGTCAGGAGGGCCGAAAGACCCAGTACTTC. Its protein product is CASSQEGRKTQYF.

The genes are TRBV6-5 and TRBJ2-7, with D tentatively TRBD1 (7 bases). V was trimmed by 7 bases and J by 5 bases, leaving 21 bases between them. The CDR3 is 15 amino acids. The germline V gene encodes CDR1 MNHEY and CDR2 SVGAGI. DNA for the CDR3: TGTGCCAGCACCGAATTCAGACAGGGCGGGAACGAGCAGTACTTC. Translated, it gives CASTEFRQGGNEQYF.

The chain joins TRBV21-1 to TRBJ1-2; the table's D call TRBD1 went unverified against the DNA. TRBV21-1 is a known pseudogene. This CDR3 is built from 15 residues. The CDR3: CASSKVVDRGGGYTF. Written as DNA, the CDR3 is TGTGCCAGCAGCAAAGTTGTGGACAGGGGAGGAGGCTACACCTTC.

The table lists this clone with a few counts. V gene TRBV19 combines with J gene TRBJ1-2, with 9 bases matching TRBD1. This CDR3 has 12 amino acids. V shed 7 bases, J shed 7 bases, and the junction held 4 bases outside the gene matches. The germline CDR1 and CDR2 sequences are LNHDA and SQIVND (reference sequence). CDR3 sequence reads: CASTQGAAGYTF. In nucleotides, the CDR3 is TGTGCCAGTACACAGGGGGCAGCTGGCTACACCTTC.

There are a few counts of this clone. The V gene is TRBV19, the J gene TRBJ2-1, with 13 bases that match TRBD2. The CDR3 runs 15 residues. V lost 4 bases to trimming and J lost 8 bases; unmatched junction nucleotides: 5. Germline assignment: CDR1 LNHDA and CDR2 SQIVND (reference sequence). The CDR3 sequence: CASSTTSGRSYEQFF. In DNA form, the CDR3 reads TGTGCCAGTAGTACGACTAGCGGGAGGAGCTATGAGCAGTTCTTC. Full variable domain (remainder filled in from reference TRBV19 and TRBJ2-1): DGGITQSPKYLFRKEGQNVTLSCEQNLNHDAMYWYRQDPGQGLRLIYYSQIVNDFQKGDIAEGYSVSREKKESFPLTVTSAQKNPTAFYLCASSTTSGRSYEQFFGPGTRLTVL.

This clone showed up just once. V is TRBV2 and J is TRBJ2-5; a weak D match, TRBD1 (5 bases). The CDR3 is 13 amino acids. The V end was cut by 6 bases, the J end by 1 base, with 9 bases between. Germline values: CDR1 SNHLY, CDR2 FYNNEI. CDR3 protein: CASSGQSQETQYF. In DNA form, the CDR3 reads TGTGCCAGCAGCGGACAAAGCCAAGAGACCCAGTACTTC.

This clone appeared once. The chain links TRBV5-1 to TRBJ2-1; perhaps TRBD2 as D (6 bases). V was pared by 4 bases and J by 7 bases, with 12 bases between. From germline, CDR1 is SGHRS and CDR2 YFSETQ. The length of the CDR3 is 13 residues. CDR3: CASSEASANEQFF. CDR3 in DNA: TGCGCCAGCAGCGAGGCTAGCGCAAATGAGCAGTTCTTC.

The CDR3 reads CSGGTPAGGYTF. The CDR3 nucleotides read TGCAGCGGGGGGACACCCGCGGGAGGCTACACCTTC. V is TRBV29-1 and J is TRBJ1-2; perhaps TRBD1 as D (6 bases). Germline V gene data show CDR1 as SQVTM and CDR2 as ANQGSEA. Trimming took 7 bases from V and 8 from J, leaving 17 bases between them. The CDR3 totals 12 residues.

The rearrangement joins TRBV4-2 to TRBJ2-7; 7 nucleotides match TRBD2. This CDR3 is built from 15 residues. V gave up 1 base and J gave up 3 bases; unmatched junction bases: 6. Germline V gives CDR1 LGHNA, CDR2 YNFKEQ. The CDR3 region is CASSQAESSGYEQYF. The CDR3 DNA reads TGTGCCAGCAGCCAAGCAGAATCTAGCGGCTACGAGCAGTACTTC.

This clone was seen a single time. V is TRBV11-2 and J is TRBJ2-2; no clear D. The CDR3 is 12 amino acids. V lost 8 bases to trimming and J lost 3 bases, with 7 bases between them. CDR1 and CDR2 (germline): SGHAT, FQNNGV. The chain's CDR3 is CASRKHTGELFF. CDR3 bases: TGTGCCAGCCGAAAGCACACCGGGGAGCTGTTTTTT.

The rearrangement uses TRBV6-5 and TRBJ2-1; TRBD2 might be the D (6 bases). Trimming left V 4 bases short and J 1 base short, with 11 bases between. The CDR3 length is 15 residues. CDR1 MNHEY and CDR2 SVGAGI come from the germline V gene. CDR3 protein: CASSSSVGSYNEQFF. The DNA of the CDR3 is TGTGCCAGCAGTTCTAGCGTCGGGTCCTACAATGAGCAGTTCTTC.

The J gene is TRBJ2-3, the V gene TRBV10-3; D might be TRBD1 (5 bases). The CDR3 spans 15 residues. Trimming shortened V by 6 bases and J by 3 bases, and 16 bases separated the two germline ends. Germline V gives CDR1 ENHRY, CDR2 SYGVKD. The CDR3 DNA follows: TGTGCCATCAGCCCTGGCGGAAGGGGAACAGATACGCAGTATTTT. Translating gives CAISPGGRGTDTQYF.

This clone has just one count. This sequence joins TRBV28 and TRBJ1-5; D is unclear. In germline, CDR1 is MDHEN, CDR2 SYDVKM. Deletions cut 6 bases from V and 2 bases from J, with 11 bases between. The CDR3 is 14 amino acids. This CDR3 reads CASRGMGGNQPQHF. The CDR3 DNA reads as TGTGCCAGCAGGGGGATGGGAGGCAATCAGCCCCAGCATTTT.